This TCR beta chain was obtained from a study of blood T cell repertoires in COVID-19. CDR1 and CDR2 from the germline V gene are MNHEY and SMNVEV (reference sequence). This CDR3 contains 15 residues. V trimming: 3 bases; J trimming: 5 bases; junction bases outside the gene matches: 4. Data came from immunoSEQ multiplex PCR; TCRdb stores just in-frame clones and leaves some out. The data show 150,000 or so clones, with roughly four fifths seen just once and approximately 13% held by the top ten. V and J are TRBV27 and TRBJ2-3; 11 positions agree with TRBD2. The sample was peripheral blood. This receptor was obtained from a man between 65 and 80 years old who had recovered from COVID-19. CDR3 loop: CASSLGSGRGDTQYF. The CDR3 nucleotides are TGTGCCAGCAGTTTGGGTAGCGGGAGGGGAGATACGCAGTATTTT.